These 4 T cell receptor beta chains came from one sample sequenced in a study of T cells after yellow fever vaccination. TCRdb reanalysed the 5' RACE reads using MiXCR and keeps one entry per CDR3 protein. This sample yields 500,000 to 650,000 distinct CDR3 sequences, of which roughly 14% are seen a single time; about an eighth belongs to the top ten. Sequencing used PBMCs, obtained on the day of the yellow fever booster vaccination. The receptors here all came from a man aged 25 to 45 who received the YFV17D yellow fever vaccine.

This chain joins TRBV18 and TRBJ2-7, with D perhaps TRBD2 (6 bases). V lost 0 bases, J lost 4 bases, and 10 bases lay in between. This CDR3 has 14 residues. Germline CDR1 reads KGHSH; CDR2 reads LQKENI. The CDR3 reads CASSPPSGAYEQYF. Written as DNA, the CDR3 is TGTGCCAGCTCACCACCGTCGGGAGCTTACGAGCAGTACTTC.

The chain joins TRBV21-1 to TRBJ2-5; the table's TRBD1 call for D was not verified on the DNA. TRBV21-1 is shown as a pseudogene. This CDR3 has 14 amino acids. The CDR3 spells CASSAEVQGRTQYF. Written as DNA, the CDR3 is TGTGCCAGCAGCGCGGAGGTCCAGGGGAGGACCCAGTACTTC.

The V call is TRBV5-6, the J call TRBJ2-7; the D gene is possibly TRBD1 (6 bases). Germline CDR1 is SGHDT and CDR2 is YYEEEE. CDR3 length: 13 amino acids. V was shortened by 3 bases and J by 2 bases, with 9 bases between the two germline ends. The CDR3: CASSYRQAYEQYF. The CDR3 DNA follows: TGTGCCAGCAGCTACCGACAGGCCTACGAGCAGTACTTC.

V gene TRBV15 combines with J gene TRBJ2-2, with 13 bases lining up with TRBD2. The CDR3 covers 16 residues. The germline CDR1 and CDR2 sequences are LNHNV and YYDKDF (reference sequence). V lost 6 bases to trimming and J lost 5 bases; unmatched junction nucleotides: 6. The CDR3 sequence: CATRLLAGGPTGELFF. CDR3 in DNA: TGTGCCACCAGGCTACTAGCGGGAGGGCCGACCGGGGAGCTGTTTTTT. Combining the CDR3 with reference TRBV15 and TRBJ2-2 gives the whole variable domain DAMVIQNPRYQVTQFGKPVTLSCSQTLNHNVMYWYQQKSSQAPKLLFHYYDKDFNNEADTPDNFQSRRPNTSFCFLDIRSPGLGDTAMYLCATRLLAGGPTGELFFGEGSRLTVL.